These 13 T cell receptor beta chains share one sample of origin, sequenced in a study of cytomegalovirus exposure and HLA in healthy donors. With 60 Vbeta and 13 Jbeta primers, the PCR was carried out. Sequencing used immunoSEQ multiplex PCR; TCRdb keeps in-frame clones, though not all of them. The sample lists some 190,000 clones; more than 75% were seen once. Sequencing was performed on PBMCs. Receptor source: a young woman in good health and CMV-seronegative.

V gene TRBV28 combines with J gene TRBJ1-2; 7 bases line up with TRBD1. The J segment lost 4 bases and the V segment lost 8 bases, leaving 13 bases of the junction unmatched. CDR1 and CDR2 (germline): MDHEN, SYDVKM. The CDR3 consists of 15 residues. The CDR3 DNA reads TGTGCCAGCTGCGAAATTGGACAGGAGGCCTATGGCTACACCTTC. This sequence encodes CASCEIGQEAYGYTF.

V and J are TRBV11-2 and TRBJ1-1; 7 bases align to TRBD1. With 6 bases clipped from V and 6 bases from J, the junction kept 7 bases outside the gene matches. The CDR3 covers 13 residues. Looked up from germline, CDR1 is SGHAT and CDR2 is FQNNGV. The CDR3 loop is CASSSPTGPEAFF. CDR3 DNA sequence: TGTGCCAGCAGTTCCCCGACAGGGCCTGAAGCTTTCTTT.

J is TRBJ1-1 and V is TRBV14, with D perhaps TRBD1 (5 bases). The V and J ends lost 4 bases and 1 base respectively, with 10 bases between them. The CDR3 has 14 amino acids. Germline CDR1 and CDR2: SGHDN and FVKESK. CDR3 sequence reads: CASSLRGSNTEAFF. CDR3 coding DNA: TGTGCCAGCAGCCTGCGGGGGTCGAACACTGAAGCTTTCTTT. Supplemented by reference TRBV14 and TRBJ1-1, the full variable domain reads EAGVTQFPSHSVIEKGQTVTLRCDPISGHDNLYWYRRVMGKEIKFLLHFVKESKQDESGMPNNRFLAERTGGTYSTLKVQPAELEDSGVYFCASSLRGSNTEAFFGQGTRLTVV.

A single count supports this clone. This CDR3 is CAISESMGQVNYEQYF. In nucleotides, the CDR3 is TGTGCCATCAGTGAGTCGATGGGACAGGTTAATTACGAGCAGTACTTC. The chain couples TRBV10-3 to TRBJ2-7, with 8 bases identical to TRBD1. The CDR3 consists of 16 residues. V shed 0 bases and J 4 bases; nucleotides not matched to a gene: 8. In germline, CDR1 is ENHRY, CDR2 SYGVKD.

The J gene is TRBJ1-6, the V gene TRBV19, with 7 bases aligning to TRBD1. The CDR3 extends over 17 amino acids. Germline loops: CDR1 LNHDA, CDR2 SQIVND (reference sequence). The J segment lost 4 bases and the V segment lost 5 bases, leaving 11 bases of the junction unmatched. CDR3 amino acids: CASSPGDRVPYNSPLHF. The CDR3 bases are TGTGCCAGTAGTCCCGGAGACAGGGTTCCGTATAATTCACCCCTCCACTTT.

Worth noting for this clone: The junction shows a germline mismatch at one end, possibly a read error. This sequence joins TRBV6-6 and TRBJ2-7; TRBD2 matches 11 bases. Germline CDR1 is MNHNY and CDR2 is SVGAGI (reference sequence). The CDR3 totals 13 residues. CDR3 loop: CASRLAGEAEQCF. CDR3 in DNA: TGTGCCAGCAGACTAGCGGGAGAGGCCGAGCAGTGCTTC.

V usage is TRBV11-2 and J usage is TRBJ2-5; a possible D gene is TRBD2 (5 bases). The CDR3 is 13 amino acids. V lost 3 bases, J lost 1 base, and 6 bases lay in between. In germline, CDR1 is SGHAT, CDR2 FQNNGV. The CDR3 coding sequence is TGTGCCAGCAGCTTTGGGAGCCAAGAGACCCAGTACTTC. It specifies CASSFGSQETQYF. Complete variable domain (other parts from reference TRBV11-2 and TRBJ2-5): EAGVAQSPRYKIIEKRQSVAFWCNPISGHATLYWYQQILGQGPKLLIQFQNNGVVDDSQLPKDRFSAERLKGVDSTLKIQPAKLEDSAVYLCASSFGSQETQYFGPGTRLLVL.

The sample holds a few counts of this clone. The genes are TRBV18 and TRBJ2-7; TRBD1 matches 8 bases. V dropped 3 bases and J dropped 2; count of bases not matched to a gene: 0. The CDR3 is 13 residues long. Germline values: CDR1 KGHSH, CDR2 LQKENI. The CDR3 region has the DNA TGTGCCAGCTCACCGGACAGGGCCTACGAGCAGTACTTC. This codes for CASSPDRAYEQYF. The entire variable domain, with the rest obtained from reference TRBV18 and TRBJ2-7, is as follows: NAGVMQNPRHLVRRRGQEARLRCSPMKGHSHVYWYRQLPEEGLKFMVYLQKENIIDESGMPKERFSAEFPKEGPSILRIQQVVRGDSAAYFCASSPDRAYEQYFGPGTRLTVT.

CDR3 protein: CASSLASLGQGAFGYTF. In DNA, the CDR3 is TGCGCCAGCAGCTTGGCCTCGCTGGGACAGGGGGCTTTTGGCTACACCTTC. The rearrangement uses TRBV5-1 and TRBJ1-2; 12 bases align to TRBD1. This CDR3 spans 17 amino acids. Germline V gene sequence: CDR1 SGHRS, CDR2 YFSETQ. V dropped 0 bases and J dropped 7; count of bases not matched to a gene: 10.

The CDR3 loop is CASSLPPHRGRWGNSPLHF. In nucleotides, the CDR3 is TGTGCCAGCAGCTTACCCCCCCACAGGGGCCGGTGGGGTAATTCACCCCTCCACTTT. The chain recombines TRBV11-2 with TRBJ1-6; 7 nucleotides match TRBD1. CDR3 length: 19 amino acids. CDR1 is SGHAT and CDR2 is FQNNGV in the germline V gene. Trimming removed 2 bases from V and 6 bases from J; junction bases left unmatched: 16.

The chain carries TRBV30 and TRBJ1-2; TRBD1 agrees at 7 bases. The CDR3 extends over 15 amino acids. The V segment lost 3 bases and the J segment 1 base; nucleotides outside the gene matches: 8. From germline, CDR1 is GTSNPN and CDR2 SVGIG (reference sequence). The CDR3 sequence: CAWSLGQDHNYGYTF. CDR3 sequence (DNA): TGTGCCTGGAGCCTCGGACAGGATCATAACTATGGCTACACCTTC.

This chain connects TRBV6-1 to TRBJ1-1; D might be TRBD1 (6 bases). The CDR3 extends over 13 amino acids. V was clipped by 4 bases and J by 1 base, with 7 bases between them. Germline V gives CDR1 MNHNS, CDR2 SASEGT. The CDR3 spells CASSADRNTEAFF. As DNA, the CDR3 is TGTGCCAGCAGTGCGGACAGGAACACTGAAGCTTTCTTT.

This sequence joins TRBV2 and TRBJ1-2, with TRBD1 matching over 7 bases. CDR1 SNHLY and CDR2 FYNNEI come from the germline V gene. The CDR3 runs to 14 residues. With V trimmed by 5 bases and J by 4 bases, 7 bases remained unmatched. In nucleotides, the CDR3 is TGTGCCAGCAGTAGACAGGGCCCCGTCTATGGCTACACCTTC. Protein product: CASSRQGPVYGYTF.